Listed here are 23 T cell receptor beta chains from one sample, sequenced in a study of human T cells and chemical hapten exposure. The time point is: patch test 1, 2 weeks after DPC sensitization. Treatment meaning: therapeutic diphenylcyclopropenone sensitization with weekly scalp DPC. Each CDR3 protein is one row after TCRdb ran MiXCR on the RACE reads. This table has around 380,000 distinct CDR3 sequences, roughly 4.8% appearing once. This material consisted of whole blood, taken in connection with sensitization to the hapten diphenylcyclopropenone (DPC). Receptors were obtained from a woman in her fifties or sixties with alopecia areata. Some clones in this sample may be carry-over from other donors' samples.

A few counts support this clonotype. This chain links TRBV20-1 with TRBJ1-1; the D gene is possibly TRBD1 (5 bases). V was pared by 3 bases and J by 3 bases, with 14 bases between. Per the germline V gene, CDR1 is DFQATT and CDR2 is SNEGSKA (reference sequence). The CDR3 extends over 14 amino acids. Written as DNA, the CDR3 is TGCAGTGCTAGTTGGGGGGGTCGAGACACTGAAGCTTTCTTT. Its protein product is CSASWGGRDTEAFF.

This clonotype was detected a few times. V and J are TRBV5-1 and TRBJ2-7; tentative D call: TRBD1 (6 bases). The CDR3 is 15 residues long. The germline gives CDR1 SGHRS, CDR2 YFSETQ. V was trimmed by 3 bases and J by 0 bases, leaving 13 bases between them. CDR3 amino acids: CASSYADRFSYEQYF. The DNA of the CDR3 is TGCGCCAGCAGCTACGCCGACAGGTTCTCCTACGAGCAGTACTTC.

This clonotype was observed a few times. The chain couples TRBV30 to TRBJ2-3, with 11 bases lining up with TRBD2. The CDR3 consists of 15 residues. The trim removed 5 bases at V and 3 bases at J, leaving 7 bases unmatched. Germline V CDR1 and CDR2: GTSNPN, SVGIG (reference sequence). The CDR3, as DNA: TGTGCCTGGGGGGAACTAGCGGGAGTTACAGATACGCAGTATTTT. Its translation is CAWGELAGVTDTQYF.

This clonotype was counted only a few times. V gene TRBV27 combines with J gene TRBJ2-3; D uncertain. The CDR3 has 13 residues. Germline CDR1 MNHEY, CDR2 SMNVEV (reference sequence). V shed 6 bases and J shed 2 bases, with 9 bases lying between them. CDR3 DNA: TGTGCCAGCAGATTGACATTCACAGATACGCAGTATTTT. Protein sequence: CASRLTFTDTQYF.

This clonotype was counted at least ten times. The chain joins TRBV5-1 to TRBJ2-5, with a weak D call TRBD2 (5 bases). The germline CDR1 and CDR2 sequences are SGHRS and YFSETQ. CDR3 size: 14 residues. Trimming stripped 5 bases from V and 2 bases from J, with 13 bases between. CDR3 sequence reads: CASSSSGIQETQYF. The CDR3 DNA follows: TGCGCCAGCAGTTCCTCGGGGATACAAGAGACCCAGTACTTC.

This clonotype was detected a few times. This sequence joins TRBV7-2 and TRBJ2-1; 8 nucleotides match TRBD2. In germline, CDR1 is SGHTA, CDR2 FQGNSA. J gave up 2 bases and V 4 bases, and 4 bases lay outside the gene matches. CDR3 length equals 15 residues. The CDR3 DNA follows: TGTGCCAGCAGCTCACTAGCGGTTACCTACAATGAGCAGTTCTTC. Amino acid sequence: CASSSLAVTYNEQFF.

The sample holds many counts of this clonotype. The chain is built from TRBV30 and TRBJ2-2, with D unresolved. V was pared by 5 bases and J by 1 base, with 2 bases between. This CDR3 is built from 11 residues. CDR1 is GTSNPN and CDR2 is SVGIG in the germline V gene (reference sequence). The CDR3 bases are TGTGCCTGGGAGAACACCGGGGAGCTGTTTTTT. It translates to CAWENTGELFF.

V and J are TRBV27 and TRBJ1-5, with 7 bases that match TRBD1. CDR1 MNHEY and CDR2 SMNVEV come from the germline V gene (reference sequence). J gave up 0 bases and V 5 bases, and 7 bases lay outside the gene matches. The CDR3 is 16 amino acids. The CDR3 DNA is TGTGCCAGCAGTACAAGACAGGGATATAGCAATCAGCCCCAGCATTTT. Its protein is CASSTRQGYSNQPQHF.

This chain joins TRBV7-2 and TRBJ1-1; TRBD1 is a possible D gene (6 bases). The CDR3 is 15 residues long. The germline V gene has CDR1 SGHTA and CDR2 FQGNSA. The V and J ends lost 5 bases and 2 bases respectively, with 15 bases between them. DNA of the CDR3: TGTGCCAGCAGCCATGCAGGGGTGCCAAACACTGAAGCTTTCTTT. Protein: CASSHAGVPNTEAFF.

A single count supports this clonotype. A read error may explain this, as a much larger clone is one base away. The chain employs TRBV6-2 or TRBV6-3 and TRBJ2-3, with D perhaps matching TRBD1 (6 bases). Trimming left V 5 bases short and J 4 bases short, with 13 bases between. Germline CDR1 reads MNHEY; CDR2 reads SVGEGT. The CDR3 runs 14 residues. CDR3 amino acids: CASSRTGYSDTQYF. CDR3 sequence (DNA): TGTGCCAGCAGTCGAACAGGGTACTCAGATACGCAGTATTTT.

This clonotype was found many times. This chain links TRBV4-1 with TRBJ2-7; TRBD1 aligns across 8 bases. Losses at the gene ends were 3 bases for V and 4 bases for J; bases not matched to a gene: 17. CDR1 is MGHRA and CDR2 is YSYEKL in the germline V gene. This CDR3 contains 18 residues. The CDR3: CASSHKKADRDWRYEQYF. The CDR3 coding sequence is TGCGCCAGCAGCCATAAGAAGGCGGACAGGGACTGGAGATACGAGCAGTACTTC.

This chain connects TRBV27 to TRBJ1-1; D might be TRBD1 (6 bases). The germline V gene has CDR1 MNHEY and CDR2 SMNVEV (reference sequence). The V end lost 4 bases, the J end lost 1 base, and 13 bases lay between the germline ends. The CDR3 contains 15 residues. The CDR3 DNA reads as TGTGCCAGCAGTTCTGGCCTGACAGGGAACACTGAAGCTTTCTTT. It codes for CASSSGLTGNTEAFF.

In this sample, this clonotype turned up a few times. This rearrangement joins TRBV9 to TRBJ2-3; 7 bases map to TRBD1. CDR1 and CDR2 (germline): SGDLS, YYNGEE. This CDR3 comprises 12 residues. With V trimmed by 3 bases and J by 10 bases, 5 bases remained unmatched. CDR3 region: CASSAGQFPQYF. The DNA for the CDR3 is TGTGCCAGCAGCGCGGGACAGTTTCCGCAGTATTTT.

This clonotype was recorded many times. The rearrangement joins TRBV5-1 to TRBJ2-5, with 10 bases aligning to TRBD2. From germline, CDR1 is SGHRS and CDR2 YFSETQ. The CDR3 is made up of 17 amino acids. The V segment lost 3 bases and the J segment 2 bases; nucleotides outside the gene matches: 10. CDR3 in amino acids: CASSWGLAGARQETQYF. For the CDR3, the DNA is TGCGCCAGCAGCTGGGGCCTAGCGGGGGCCCGACAAGAGACCCAGTACTTC.

This clonotype was seen at least ten times. V gene TRBV7-8 combines with J gene TRBJ2-1; D is perhaps TRBD1 (6 bases). This CDR3 has 15 amino acids. Trimming stripped 2 bases from V and 0 bases from J, with 8 bases between. Germline CDR1 and CDR2: SGHVS and FQNEAQ. CDR3 in DNA: TGTGCCAGCAGCTTATTGGACAGCTCCTACAATGAGCAGTTCTTC. Translated, it gives CASSLLDSSYNEQFF.

This clonotype was detected many times. V usage is TRBV29-1 and J usage is TRBJ1-5; 10 nucleotides agree with TRBD1. This CDR3 is built from 14 residues. Looked up from germline, CDR1 is SQVTM and CDR2 is ANQGSEA. Trimming cost V 6 bases and J 6 bases; bases outside gene matches: 8. In DNA, the CDR3 is TGCAGCGTCCGGGACAGGGGTTTTGGTCAGCCCCAGCATTTT. Residues: CSVRDRGFGQPQHF.

This clonotype was picked up many times. The rearrangement links TRBV20-1 to TRBJ1-2; 7 nucleotides line up with TRBD1. V dropped 3 bases and J dropped 8; count of bases not matched to a gene: 6. The CDR3 totals 12 residues. The V gene's germline CDR1 is DFQATT and CDR2 SNEGSKA (reference sequence). CDR3 protein: CSARAGGGGYTF. In DNA, the CDR3 is TGCAGTGCTAGGGCAGGGGGAGGCGGCTACACCTTC.

The chain uses TRBV28 and TRBJ2-7; 7 bases are a match to TRBD2. The CDR3 consists of 14 residues. In germline, CDR1 is MDHEN, CDR2 SYDVKM. V lost 5 bases and J lost 3; bases outside the gene matches: 7. Written as DNA, the CDR3 is TGTGCCAGCAGTCAAAGGACTAGAAACTACGAGCAGTACTTC. Amino acid sequence: CASSQRTRNYEQYF.

The chain has TRBV6-2 or TRBV6-3 and TRBJ2-1, with 15 bases lining up with TRBD2. Looked up from germline, CDR1 is MNHEY and CDR2 is SVGEGT. CDR3 length equals 17 residues. J lost 0 bases, V lost 6 bases, and 3 bases had no gene match. The CDR3 is CASRGLAGGRSYNEQFF. The CDR3 DNA follows: TGTGCCAGCAGGGGACTAGCGGGAGGCCGCTCCTACAATGAGCAGTTCTTC.

This clonotype was counted only a few times. This chain joins TRBV15 and TRBJ1-5; 10 nucleotides agree with TRBD1. The CDR3 covers 15 residues. Germline CDR1 is LNHNV and CDR2 is YYDKDF (reference sequence). V was pared by 7 bases and J by 5 bases, with 8 bases of the junction left unmatched. The CDR3 reads CATTTGQGNHQPQHF. Written as DNA, the CDR3 is TGTGCCACCACCACGGGACAGGGGAATCATCAGCCCCAGCATTTT.

This clonotype was detected ten times or more. The V gene is TRBV5-1, the J gene TRBJ1-6, with D perhaps TRBD1 (6 bases). The germline CDR1 and CDR2 sequences are SGHRS and YFSETQ. This CDR3 is 14 amino acids long. V dropped 4 bases and J dropped 10 bases, with 15 bases sitting between them. CDR3 coding DNA: TGCGCCAGCAGCAAGGACAGTTCCAGGTCACCCCTCCACTTT. As protein: CASSKDSSRSPLHF.

This clonotype has a count of ten or more. J is TRBJ2-3 and V is TRBV6-1; 15 nucleotides agree with TRBD2. The V gene's germline CDR1 is MNHNS and CDR2 SASEGT. The CDR3 runs to 14 residues. After removal of 6 bases from V and 12 bases from J, the junction contained 7 bases not matched to a gene. The CDR3, as DNA: TGTGCCAGCAGAGGACTAGCGGGGGGGCCGGATCAGTATTTT. Its protein product is CASRGLAGGPDQYF.

This clonotype was found many times. The chain combines TRBV18 with TRBJ1-2; a weak D match, TRBD1 (5 bases). This CDR3 is 14 amino acids long. Germline CDR1 reads KGHSH; CDR2 reads LQKENI. V was clipped by 3 bases and J by 3 bases, with 11 bases between them. Written as DNA, the CDR3 is TGTGCCAGCTCACCGTCCGGGACGGACTATGGCTACACCTTC. This codes for CASSPSGTDYGYTF.